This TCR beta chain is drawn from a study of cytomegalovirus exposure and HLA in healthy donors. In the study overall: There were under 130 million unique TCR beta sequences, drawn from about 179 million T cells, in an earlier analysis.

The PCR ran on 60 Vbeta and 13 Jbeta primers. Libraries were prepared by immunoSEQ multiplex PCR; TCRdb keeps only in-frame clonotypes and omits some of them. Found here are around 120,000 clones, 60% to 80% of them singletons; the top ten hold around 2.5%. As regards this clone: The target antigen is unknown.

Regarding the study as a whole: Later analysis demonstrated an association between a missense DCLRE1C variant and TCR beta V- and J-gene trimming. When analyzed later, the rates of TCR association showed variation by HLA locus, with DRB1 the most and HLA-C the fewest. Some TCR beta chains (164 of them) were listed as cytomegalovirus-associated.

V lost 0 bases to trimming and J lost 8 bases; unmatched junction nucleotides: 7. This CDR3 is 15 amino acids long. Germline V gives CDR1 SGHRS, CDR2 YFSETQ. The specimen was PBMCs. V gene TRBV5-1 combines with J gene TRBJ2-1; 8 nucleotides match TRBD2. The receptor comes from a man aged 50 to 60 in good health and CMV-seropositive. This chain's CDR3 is CASSLGSGVRDEQFF. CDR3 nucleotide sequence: TGCGCCAGCAGCTTGGGTAGCGGGGTTAGGGATGAGCAGTTCTTC. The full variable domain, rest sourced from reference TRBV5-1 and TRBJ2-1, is KAGVTQTPRYLIKTRGQQVTLSCSPISGHRSVSWYQQTPGQGLQFLFEYFSETQRNKGNFPGRFSGRQFSNSRSEMNVSTLELGDSALYLCASSLGSGVRDEQFFGPGTRLTVL.